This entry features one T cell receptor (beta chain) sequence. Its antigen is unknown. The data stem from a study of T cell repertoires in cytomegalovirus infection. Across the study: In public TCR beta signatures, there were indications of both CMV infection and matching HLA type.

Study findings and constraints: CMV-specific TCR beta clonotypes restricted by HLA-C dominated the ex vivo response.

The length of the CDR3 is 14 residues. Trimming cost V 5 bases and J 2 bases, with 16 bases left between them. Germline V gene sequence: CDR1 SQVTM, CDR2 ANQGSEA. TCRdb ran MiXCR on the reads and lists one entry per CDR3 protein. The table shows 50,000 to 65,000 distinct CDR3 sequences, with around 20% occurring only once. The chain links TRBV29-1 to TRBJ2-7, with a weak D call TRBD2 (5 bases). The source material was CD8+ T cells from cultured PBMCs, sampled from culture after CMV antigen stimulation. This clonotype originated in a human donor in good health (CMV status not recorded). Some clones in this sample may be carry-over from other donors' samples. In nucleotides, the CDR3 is TGCAGCGTTTTCGTATTGGACTCCGCCTACGAGCAGTACTTC. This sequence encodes CSVFVLDSAYEQYF.